The following is a T cell receptor beta chain sequence with its context. The sample carries other DNA sequences with the same CDR3. The record originates from a study of blood T cell repertoires in COVID-19. The age range of participants was about 18 to 100 years, with residence in approximately 25 US areas. Recovery meant two consecutive negative NP/OP PCR tests, professional clearance, or resolved symptoms. The CDR3 sequence is 14 residues long. Trimming pared 4 bases from V and 4 bases from J, leaving 10 bases between. The germline CDR1 and CDR2 sequences are KGHDR and SFDVKD. Clones were sequenced by immunoSEQ multiplex PCR, and TCRdb holds only the in-frame ones, with some missing. The sample has over 200,000 clones, under 85% seen once.

The sequencing sample was made of PBMCs or T cells enriched from blood (not recorded which). The receptor's source is a man aged 55 to 70 who had recovered from COVID-19. The gene calls are TRBV24-1 and TRBJ2-1; possible D gene TRBD2, 6 bases. The CDR3 nucleotides read TGTGCCACCAGTGAAGGGAGGCGGTACAATGAGCAGTTCTTC. Encoded protein: CATSEGRRYNEQFF.